These 28 T cell receptor beta chains were sequenced from one sample in a study of T cells in Graves' hyperthyroidism and ophthalmopathy. Using RNA transcripts as the source, TCR beta CDR3 regions were amplified. The HTBI primer set was used in a first-round RT-PCR of the TCR CDR3. Via MiXCR, TCRdb re-called the multiplex PCR reads, giving one row per CDR3 protein. The sample contains around 500,000 distinct CDR3 sequences, approximately 14% of which appear only once. The sequencing input was blood. These receptors came from a middle-aged woman with Graves' hyperthyroidism.

At least ten counts were recorded for this clonotype. The J gene is TRBJ1-1, the V gene TRBV27; no clear D gene. The V end was cut by 0 bases, the J end by 5 bases, with 10 bases between. The CDR3 consists of 14 residues. CDR1 and CDR2 from the germline V gene are MNHEY and SMNVEV (reference sequence). The CDR3 region is CASSLSGFLTEAFF. The CDR3 coding sequence is TGTGCCAGCAGTTTATCCGGTTTCTTGACTGAAGCTTTCTTT.

This clonotype was found a few times. This rearrangement joins TRBV7-2 to TRBJ2-3, with TRBD2 matching 14 bases. Germline CDR1 and CDR2: SGHTA and FQGNSA. The CDR3 has 16 residues. Trimming removed 5 bases from V and 11 bases from J; junction bases left unmatched: 12. CDR3 sequence (DNA): TGTGCCAGCAGCCCTCCGGGACTAGCGGGAGCGGGCGGGCAGTATTTT. Its translation: CASSPPGLAGAGGQYF. Together with reference TRBV7-2 and TRBJ2-3, the CDR3 gives the full variable domain: GAGVSQSPSNKVTEKGKDVELRCDPISGHTALYWYRQSLGQGLEFLIYFQGNSAPDKSGLPSDRFSAERTGGSVSTLTIQRTQQEDSAVYLCASSPPGLAGAGGQYFGPGTRLTVL.

Worth noting for this clonotype: A read error may be the cause here, since a much bigger clone is one base away. This chain uses TRBV10-3 with TRBJ2-5; D might be TRBD1 or TRBD2, each matching 5 bases. This CDR3 has 14 residues. V lost 4 bases to trimming and J lost 4 bases, with 13 bases between them. CDR1 is ENHRY and CDR2 is SYGVKD in the germline V gene. The CDR3 here is CAISGGRERETQYF. CDR3 DNA: TGTGCCATCAGTGGAGGCAGGGAGAGAGAGACCCAGTACTTC.

With regard to this clonotype: This clone may be a read error of a much larger clone one base away. The rearrangement links TRBV2 to TRBJ2-5; 14 nucleotides agree with TRBD2. V gave up 3 bases and J gave up 4 bases; unmatched junction bases: 10. The CDR3 runs to 18 residues. Germline V CDR1 and CDR2: SNHLY, FYNNEI. CDR3 bases: TGTGCCAGCAGTGACTCCCCGACTAGCGGGAGGGGGGGAGAGACCCAGTACTTC. It is translated as CASSDSPTSGRGGETQYF.

This clonotype was counted ten times or more. The gene calls are TRBV25-1 and TRBJ2-1; D might be TRBD1 or TRBD2, each matching 6 bases. Per germline, CDR1 MGHDK and CDR2 SYGVNS. V was clipped by 2 bases and J by 0 bases, with 20 bases between them. CDR3 length: 19 residues. As DNA, the CDR3 is TGTGCCAGCAGTGAAGGTCCCGGGGGAACAGGGACCTCCTACAATGAGCAGTTCTTC. Its protein is CASSEGPGGTGTSYNEQFF.

The chain couples TRBV24-1 to TRBJ1-4; the match to TRBD1 covers 10 bases. The CDR3 spans 16 residues. The junction had 7 bases not matched to a gene; V was cut back by 3 bases and J by 7 bases. Per the germline V gene, CDR1 is KGHDR and CDR2 is SFDVKD. CDR3: CATSDPGTGVGEKLFF. In nucleotides, the CDR3 is TGTGCCACCAGTGATCCCGGGACAGGGGTTGGTGAAAAACTGTTTTTT.

This clonotype has just one count. The rearrangement joins TRBV27 to TRBJ1-5, with 8 nucleotides matching TRBD1. This CDR3 is built from 16 residues. The trim removed 3 bases at V and 9 bases at J, leaving 13 bases unmatched. The germline V gene has CDR1 MNHEY and CDR2 SMNVEV (reference sequence). The DNA of the CDR3 is TGTGCCAGCAGTTTTTTACCTCGGGGCAGGGGGCTGCCCCAGCATTTT. Amino acid sequence: CASSFLPRGRGLPQHF.

The CDR3 nucleotides read TGTGCCAGTAGCCGGACACGAATGTCCTATGGCTACACCTTC. It encodes CASSRTRMSYGYTF. This chain links TRBV19 with TRBJ1-2; TRBD1 is a possible D gene (5 bases). The CDR3 runs to 14 residues. CDR1 is LNHDA, CDR2 SQIVND, per germline (reference sequence). Deletions cut 6 bases from V and 4 bases from J, with 15 bases between.

The chain joins TRBV29-1 to TRBJ1-2; no reliable D call. Deletions cut 5 bases from V and 3 bases from J, with 10 bases between. This CDR3 comprises 12 residues. Germline V lookup: CDR1 SQVTM, CDR2 ANQGSEA. The DNA of the CDR3 is TGCAGCGTTTCTGAGGAGCACTATGGCTACACCTTC. Protein: CSVSEEHYGYTF.

This clonotype has ten or more counts. The J gene is TRBJ1-1, the V gene TRBV5-1, with a weak D call TRBD1 (6 bases). Germline assignment: CDR1 SGHRS and CDR2 YFSETQ. V was cut by 0 bases and J by 8 bases, with 11 bases left in between. This CDR3 is built from 13 residues. The CDR3 region is CASSLDNDREAFF. The CDR3 region has the DNA TGCGCCAGCAGCTTGGACAACGACAGGGAAGCTTTCTTT. The full variable domain, with the rest looked up from reference TRBV5-1 and TRBJ1-1, is KAGVTQTPRYLIKTRGQQVTLSCSPISGHRSVSWYQQTPGQGLQFLFEYFSETQRNKGNFPGRFSGRQFSNSRSEMNVSTLELGDSALYLCASSLDNDREAFFGQGTRLTVV.

There are many counts of this clonotype. The CDR3 region is CASRLTSKSTDTQYF. The CDR3 DNA reads as TGCGCCAGCAGACTTACTTCGAAAAGCACAGATACGCAGTATTTT. V and J are TRBV5-1 and TRBJ2-3; D unclear. There are 15 residues in the CDR3. V was trimmed by 5 bases and J by 0 bases, leaving 13 bases between them. From germline, CDR1 is SGHRS and CDR2 YFSETQ.

The V call is TRBV14, the J call TRBJ2-1; no clear D gene. The CDR3 spans 13 residues. Germline lookup yields CDR1 SGHDN and CDR2 FVKESK. The V gene lost 8 bases and the J gene lost 6 bases, with 14 bases spanning the gap. The CDR3 nucleotides read TGTGCCAGCCGCCTTGAGTTCGGCAATGAGCAGTTCTTC. As protein: CASRLEFGNEQFF. The full variable domain, completed using reference TRBV14 and TRBJ2-1, is EAGVTQFPSHSVIEKGQTVTLRCDPISGHDNLYWYRRVMGKEIKFLLHFVKESKQDESGMPNNRFLAERTGGTYSTLKVQPAELEDSGVYFCASRLEFGNEQFFGPGTRLTVL.

This clonotype was found many times. V is TRBV28 and J is TRBJ2-5; 7 bases fit TRBD1. Germline V lookup: CDR1 MDHEN, CDR2 SYDVKM. This CDR3 spans 15 amino acids. With 5 bases clipped from V and 1 base from J, the junction kept 7 bases outside the gene matches. CDR3 sequence: CASSAWTGPQETQYF. As DNA, the CDR3 is TGTGCCAGCAGTGCATGGACAGGACCCCAAGAGACCCAGTACTTC.

This clonotype was observed a few times. CDR3 in DNA: TGCAGCGTTGGCTTGGGAGGCGAAAAACTGTTTTTT. It encodes CSVGLGGEKLFF. The rearrangement joins TRBV29-1 to TRBJ1-4; D unclear. Germline lookup yields CDR1 SQVTM and CDR2 ANQGSEA. With 4 bases removed from V and 8 bases from J, the gap between germline ends came to 11 bases. The CDR3 consists of 12 residues.

This clonotype came up a few times. The CDR3 nucleotides read TGTGCCAGTAAGGCCGCAGGGAGTCTGGATGAAAAACTGTTTTTT. Translated: CASKAAGSLDEKLFF. The chain carries TRBV19 and TRBJ1-4; tentatively, D is TRBD1 (5 bases). Germline V CDR1 and CDR2: LNHDA, SQIVND (reference sequence). Trimming stripped 7 bases from V and 6 bases from J, with 18 bases between. The CDR3 extends over 15 amino acids.

This clonotype was seen at least ten times. The CDR3 protein is CASARLGDQETQYF. As DNA, the CDR3 is TGTGCCAGCGCTCGGCTCGGGGACCAAGAGACCCAGTACTTC. This chain joins TRBV2 and TRBJ2-5, with D possibly being TRBD2 (5 bases). This CDR3 has 14 residues. V lost 8 bases and J 0 bases, leaving 13 bases between the germline ends. The germline CDR1 and CDR2 sequences are SNHLY and FYNNEI.

In its sample, this clonotype was seen many times. The V and J genes are TRBV28 and TRBJ2-3, with 10 positions matching TRBD2. V was pared by 5 bases and J by 7 bases, with 12 bases of the junction left unmatched. The germline V gene has CDR1 MDHEN and CDR2 SYDVKM. The CDR3 has 16 residues. The CDR3 DNA is TGTGCCAGCAGTCCCCCGGAAATAGCGGGAGGATATACGCAGTATTTT. Its translation: CASSPPEIAGGYTQYF.

Ten or more counts support this clonotype. This chain connects TRBV5-1 to TRBJ2-7; 12 bases map to TRBD2. Germline V lookup: CDR1 SGHRS, CDR2 YFSETQ. Trimming took 3 bases from V and 3 from J; bases not matched to a gene: 4. This CDR3 comprises 15 residues. The CDR3 region is CASSYGLAGSYEQYF. The CDR3 nucleotides read TGCGCCAGCAGCTATGGACTAGCGGGGAGCTACGAGCAGTACTTC.

This clonotype has just a few counts. This chain joins TRBV30 and TRBJ1-6; TRBD1 is a possible D gene (6 bases). V lost 4 bases and J 10 bases, leaving 20 bases between the germline ends. The CDR3 is 15 amino acids. CDR1 and CDR2 (germline): GTSNPN, SVGIG (reference sequence). The chain's CDR3 is CAWTTSQGGGSPLHF. DNA for the CDR3: TGTGCCTGGACCACTTCACAGGGCGGTGGATCACCCCTCCACTTT. The variable domain in full, with the rest retrieved from reference TRBV30 and TRBJ1-6, is SQTIHQWPATLVQPVGSPLSLECTVEGTSNPNLYWYRQAAGRGLQLLFYSVGIGQISSEVPQNLSASRPQDRQFILSSKKLLLSDSGFYLCAWTTSQGGGSPLHFGNGTRLTVT.

This clonotype came up many times. This chain links TRBV10-3 with TRBJ2-7, with 7 positions matching TRBD1. CDR1 is ENHRY and CDR2 is SYGVKD in the germline V gene. This CDR3 contains 12 residues. The ends lost 8 bases at V and 3 bases at J; junction bases unmatched: 4. In DNA, the CDR3 is TGTGCCATCCGGGACAGCAACTACGAGCAGTACTTC. Protein: CAIRDSNYEQYF.

This clonotype was detected ten times or more. The chain combines TRBV27 with TRBJ2-7; 7 bases are shared with TRBD2. V shed 5 bases and J 2 bases; nucleotides not matched to a gene: 9. Germline CDR1 MNHEY, CDR2 SMNVEV (reference sequence). The CDR3 has 15 residues. CDR3 in amino acids: CASSDPGLPPYEQYF. CDR3 DNA: TGTGCCAGCAGTGATCCGGGACTACCGCCCTACGAGCAGTACTTC.

This clonotype has a handful of counts. J is TRBJ1-5 and V is TRBV3-1; maybe TRBD1 (6 bases). Trimming stripped 5 bases from V and 11 bases from J, with 22 bases between. The germline V gene has CDR1 LGHDT and CDR2 YNNKEL (reference sequence). CDR3 length: 15 residues. CDR3 in DNA: TGTGCCAGCAGCTCAGGAGGGACACAGGGTCCGGCCCAGCATTTT. Protein: CASSSGGTQGPAQHF. Full variable domain (outside the CDR3, taken from reference TRBV3-1 and TRBJ1-5): DTAVSQTPKYLVTQMGNDKSIKCEQNLGHDTMYWYKQDSKKFLKIMFSYNNKELIINETVPNRFSPKSPDKAHLNLHINSLELGDSAVYFCASSSGGTQGPAQHFGDGTRLSIL.

The chain combines TRBV14 with TRBJ1-1; a weak D match, TRBD1 (6 bases). Germline values: CDR1 SGHDN, CDR2 FVKESK. V was pared by 0 bases and J by 1 base, with 12 bases between. This CDR3 region has 16 residues. The CDR3 DNA sequence: TGTGCCAGCAGCCAAGATAAGGGGACAAAGAACACTGAAGCTTTCTTT. It codes for CASSQDKGTKNTEAFF.

In this sample, this clonotype turned up many times. J is TRBJ2-7 and V is TRBV2; 13 nucleotides line up with TRBD2. Germline loops: CDR1 SNHLY, CDR2 FYNNEI. There are 15 residues in the CDR3. Germline trimming cut 5 bases from V and 9 bases from J; bases unmatched to any gene: 10. The CDR3 nucleotides read TGTGCCAGCAGTCAACCGGGACTAGCGGGAACGGGGCAGTACTTC. This encodes CASSQPGLAGTGQYF.

This clonotype was counted ten times or more. J is TRBJ2-3 and V is TRBV18, with unresolved D. Trimming shortened V by 2 bases and J by 3 bases, and 6 bases separated the two germline ends. The germline gives CDR1 KGHSH, CDR2 LQKENI. The CDR3 loop spans 13 amino acids. CDR3 region: CASSPVSTDTQYF. CDR3 coding DNA: TGTGCCAGCTCACCAGTCTCGACAGATACGCAGTATTTT.

The chain carries TRBV24-1 and TRBJ1-4; 7 nucleotides line up with TRBD1. The CDR3 is 15 residues long. V gave up 6 bases and J gave up 8 bases; unmatched junction bases: 11. Germline V CDR1 and CDR2: KGHDR, SFDVKD. CDR3 residues: CATSQTGTEGEKLFF. For the CDR3, the DNA is TGTGCCACCAGTCAGACCGGGACAGAGGGGGAAAAACTGTTTTTT.

This clonotype was detected a few times. The chain couples TRBV25-1 to TRBJ2-5, with 9 bases lining up with TRBD1. The V gene's germline CDR1 is MGHDK and CDR2 SYGVNS. The CDR3 is 16 residues long. The V gene end was trimmed by 3 bases and the J gene end by 5 bases; junction bases not matched to a gene: 10. The CDR3 region is CASSDRDRVFEETQYF. Written as DNA, the CDR3 is TGTGCCAGCAGTGACCGGGACAGGGTTTTTGAGGAGACCCAGTACTTC. The whole variable domain, filled in from reference TRBV25-1 and TRBJ2-5, reads EADIYQTPRYLVIGTGKKITLECSQTMGHDKMYWYQQDPGMELHLIHYSYGVNSTEKGDLSSESTVSRIRTEHFPLTLESARPSHTSQYLCASSDRDRVFEETQYFGPGTRLLVL.

The CDR3 nucleotides are TGTGCCAGCAGCGAGGGACCGACTAATTCACCCCTCCACTTT. This translates into CASSEGPTNSPLHF. The J gene is TRBJ1-6, the V gene TRBV9, with D possibly matching TRBD1 (5 bases). Germline V CDR1 and CDR2: SGDLS, YYNGEE. The CDR3 totals 14 residues. V was cut by 3 bases and J by 6 bases, with 10 bases left in between.